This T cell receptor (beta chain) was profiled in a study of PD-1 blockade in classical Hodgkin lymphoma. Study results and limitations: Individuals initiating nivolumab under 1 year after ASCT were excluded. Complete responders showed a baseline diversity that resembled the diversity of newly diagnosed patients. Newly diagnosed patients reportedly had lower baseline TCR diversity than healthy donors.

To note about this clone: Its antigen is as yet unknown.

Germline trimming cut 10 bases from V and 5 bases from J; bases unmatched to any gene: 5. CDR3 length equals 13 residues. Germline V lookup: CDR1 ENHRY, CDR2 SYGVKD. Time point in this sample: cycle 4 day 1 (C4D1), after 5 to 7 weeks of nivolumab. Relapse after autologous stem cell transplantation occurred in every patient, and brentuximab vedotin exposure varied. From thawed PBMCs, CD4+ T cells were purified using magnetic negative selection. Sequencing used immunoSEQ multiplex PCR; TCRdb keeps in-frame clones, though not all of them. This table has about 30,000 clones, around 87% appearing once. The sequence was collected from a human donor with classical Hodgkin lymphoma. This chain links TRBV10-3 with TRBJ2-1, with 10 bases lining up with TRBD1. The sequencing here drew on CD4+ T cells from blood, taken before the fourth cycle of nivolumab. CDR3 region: CATGTGENNEQFF. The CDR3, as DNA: TGTGCCACCGGGACAGGGGAGAACAATGAGCAGTTCTTC.